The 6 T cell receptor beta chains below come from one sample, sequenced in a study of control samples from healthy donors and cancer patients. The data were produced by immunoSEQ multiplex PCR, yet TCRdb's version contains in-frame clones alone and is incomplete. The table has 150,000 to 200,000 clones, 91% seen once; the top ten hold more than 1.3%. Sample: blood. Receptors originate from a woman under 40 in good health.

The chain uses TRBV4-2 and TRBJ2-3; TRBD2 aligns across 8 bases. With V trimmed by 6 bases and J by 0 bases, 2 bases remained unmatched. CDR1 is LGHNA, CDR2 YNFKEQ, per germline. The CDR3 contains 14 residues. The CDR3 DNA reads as TGTGCCAGCAGACAGCGGGGGAGCACAGATACGCAGTATTTT. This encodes CASRQRGSTDTQYF.

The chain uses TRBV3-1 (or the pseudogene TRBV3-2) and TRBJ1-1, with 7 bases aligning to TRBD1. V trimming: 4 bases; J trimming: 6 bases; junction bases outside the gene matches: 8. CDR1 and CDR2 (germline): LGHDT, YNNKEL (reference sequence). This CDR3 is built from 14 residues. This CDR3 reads CASSREGAGPEAFF. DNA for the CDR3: TGTGCCAGCAGCCGGGAGGGGGCTGGCCCTGAAGCTTTCTTT.

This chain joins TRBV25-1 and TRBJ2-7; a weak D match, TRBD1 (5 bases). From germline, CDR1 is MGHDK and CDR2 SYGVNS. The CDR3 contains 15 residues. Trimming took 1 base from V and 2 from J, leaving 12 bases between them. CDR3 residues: CASSELIGHTYEQYF. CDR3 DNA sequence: TGTGCCAGCAGTGAATTGATTGGACATACCTACGAGCAGTACTTC.

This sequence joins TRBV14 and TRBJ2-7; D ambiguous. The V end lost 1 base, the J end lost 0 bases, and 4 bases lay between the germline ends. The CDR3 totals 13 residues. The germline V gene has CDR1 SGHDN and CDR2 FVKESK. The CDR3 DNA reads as TGTGCCAGCAGCCAAGTACCCTCCTACGAGCAGTACTTC. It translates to CASSQVPSYEQYF.

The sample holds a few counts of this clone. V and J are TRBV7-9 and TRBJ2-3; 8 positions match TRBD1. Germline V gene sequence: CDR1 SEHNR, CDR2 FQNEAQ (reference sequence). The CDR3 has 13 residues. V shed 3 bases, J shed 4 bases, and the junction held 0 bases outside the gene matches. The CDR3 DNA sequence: TGTGCCAGCAGCTTCAGGGGGCCAGATACGCAGTATTTT. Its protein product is CASSFRGPDTQYF.

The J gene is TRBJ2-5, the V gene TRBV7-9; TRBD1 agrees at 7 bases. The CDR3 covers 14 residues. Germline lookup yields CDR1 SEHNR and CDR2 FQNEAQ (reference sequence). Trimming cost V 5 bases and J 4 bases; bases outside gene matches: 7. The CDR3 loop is CASSIGDSGETQYF. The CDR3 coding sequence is TGTGCCAGCAGCATTGGGGACAGTGGAGAGACCCAGTACTTC.